Listed below are T cell receptor beta chains from one sample, sequenced in a study of blood T cell repertoires in COVID-19. Profiling relied on immunoSEQ multiplex PCR, and the TCRdb table lists in-frame clones only, not all of them. Altogether about 110,000 clones are present, about 80% being singletons, with the ten largest covering just over 4%. The sequenced sample was peripheral blood. These TCRs come from a woman in her seventies with acute or convalescent COVID-19. Both conserved end residues are part of each CDR3. The D gene is left open where the match is weak. Only some rows state a clone size, as once, few, many or a class for expanded clones.

>11|few|TRBJ1-1|TRBV18|NA
CASTARAEAFF
TGTGCCAGCACGGCGAGGGCTGAAGCTTTCTTT
>16|NA|TRBJ2-7|TRBV3-1/TRBV3-2|TRBD2
CASSQDLAATEGEQYF
TGTGCCAGCAGCCAAGATCTAGCGGCTACAGAGGGCGAGCAGTACTTC
>13|NA|TRBJ1-1|TRBV5-1|TRBD1
CASSLQGATEAFF
TGCGCCAGCAGCTTGCAGGGGGCCACTGAAGCTTTCTTT
>18|NA|TRBJ2-2|TRBV4-3|NA
CASSQGSPGVVNTGELFF
TGCGCCAGCAGCCAAGGAAGCCCGGGGGTAGTGAACACCGGGGAGCTGTTTTTT
>13|NA|TRBJ1-1|TRBV18|NA
CASQRQENTEAFF
TGTGCCAGCCAACGACAGGAGAACACTGAAGCTTTCTTT
>14|NA|TRBJ2-3|TRBV11-3|NA
CASSLSVRGPTQYF
TGTGCCAGCAGCTTATCCGTTCGCGGGCCCACGCAGTATTTT
>14|once|TRBJ1-2|TRBV11-2|TRBD1
CASSPLGQAYGYTF
TGTGCCAGCAGCCCCCTCGGACAGGCGTATGGCTACACCTTC
>16|NA|TRBJ2-5|TRBV18|TRBD2
CASSPRLAGLEETQYF
TGTGCCAGCTCACCGAGACTAGCCGGACTGGAAGAGACCCAGTACTTC
>16|few|TRBJ1-4|TRBV6-1|NA
CASSEEGGKFNEKLFF
TGTGCCAGCAGTGAAGAGGGGGGGAAGTTCAATGAAAAACTGTTTTTT
>14|NA|TRBJ1-5|TRBV28|NA
CASSPSGKNQPQHF
TGTGCCAGCAGCCCTTCCGGGAAGAATCAGCCCCAGCATTTT
>15|NA|TRBJ2-3|TRBV28|TRBD2
CASLSSGGFTDTQYF
TGTGCCAGCCTGTCCAGCGGGGGGTTCACAGATACGCAGTATTTT
>16|few|TRBJ2-1|TRBV28|NA
CASSLPPWSLAAVRFF
TGTGCCAGCAGTCTCCCCCCTTGGTCGCTGGCCGCGGTGCGGTTCTTC
>15|NA|TRBJ2-5|TRBV7-8|NA
CASSLDLVAWETQYF
TGTGCCAGCAGCTTAGATCTAGTGGCGTGGGAGACCCAGTACTTC
>10|NA|TRBJ1-5|TRBV24-1|NA
CATERQPQHF
TGTGCCACCGAGAGGCAGCCCCAGCATTTT
>17|NA|TRBJ1-6|TRBV14|NA
CASSRSVGTSYNSPLHF
TGTGCCAGCAGCCGATCTGTGGGCACAAGCTATAATTCACCCCTCCACTTT
>16|many|TRBJ2-1|TRBV5-6|TRBD1
CASSLTGGYNYNEQFF
TGTGCCAGCAGCTTAACAGGGGGCTATAACTACAATGAGCAGTTCTTC
>15|NA|TRBJ2-7|TRBV7-2|TRBD2
CASSLSSGSKYEQYF
TGTGCCAGCAGCTTATCAAGCGGGAGTAAGTACGAGCAGTACTTC
>15|NA|TRBJ2-5|TRBV13|TRBD2
CASSPSGGQQETQYF
TGTGCCAGCAGCCCTAGCGGGGGGCAACAAGAGACCCAGTACTTC
>17|once|TRBJ1-4|TRBV28|NA
CASSSPTVGATNEKLFF
TGTGCCAGCAGCTCCCCGACCGTAGGGGCAACTAATGAAAAACTGTTTTTT
>15|NA|TRBJ1-1|TRBV4-3|TRBD1
CASSQGGQGGTEAFF
TGCGCCAGCAGCCAGGGGGGACAGGGGGGGACTGAAGCTTTCTTT
>13|few|TRBJ2-1|TRBV5-4|NA
CASSLDRRNEQFF
TGTGCCAGCAGCTTAGATCGGAGGAATGAGCAGTTCTTC
>13|few|TRBJ1-5|TRBV2|NA
CASSDLSGQPQHF
TGTGCCAGCAGTGATTTATCGGGACAGCCCCAGCATTTT
>16|NA|TRBJ1-1|TRBV14|TRBD1
CASSKPGQKLNTEAFF
TGTGCCAGCAGCAAACCGGGACAGAAGCTTAACACTGAAGCTTTCTTT
>15|NA|TRBJ2-3|TRBV7-2|TRBD1
CASSLGPDRVNTQYF
TGTGCCAGCAGCTTAGGCCCAGACAGGGTTAATACGCAGTATTTT
>16|few|TRBJ1-5|TRBV9|TRBD1
CASSADRGPPNQPQHF
TGTGCCAGCAGCGCAGACAGGGGGCCGCCCAATCAGCCCCAGCATTTT
>13|NA|TRBJ2-3|TRBV27|TRBD1
CASSGRGTDTQYF
TGTGCCAGCAGTGGCAGGGGGACAGATACGCAGTATTTT
>14|once|TRBJ1-4|TRBV7-2|TRBD1
CASSLQGGREKLFF
TGTGCCAGCAGCTTACAAGGGGGCCGCGAAAAACTGTTTTTT
>12|NA|TRBJ2-3|TRBV30|NA
CAWTQTLDTQYF
TGTGCCTGGACCCAGACTCTTGATACGCAGTATTTT
>13|NA|TRBJ2-3|TRBV6-1|TRBD1
CASSDRGTDTQYF
TGTGCCAGCAGTGACAGGGGGACAGATACGCAGTATTTT
>12|once|TRBJ2-5|TRBV27|NA
CASSSGIGTQYF
TGTGCCAGCTCCTCCGGGATCGGGACCCAGTACTTC
>13|NA|TRBJ2-7|TRBV10-3|NA
CAISGTEDYEQYF
TGTGCCATCAGTGGGACGGAGGATTACGAGCAGTACTTC
>14|NA|TRBJ1-3|TRBV15|NA
CATSREYTGNTIYF
TGTGCCACCAGCAGAGAGTACACTGGAAACACCATATATTTT
>15|NA|TRBJ1-1|TRBV18|NA
CASSPRGGEGAEAFF
TGTGCCAGCTCACCAAGGGGTGGGGAAGGCGCTGAAGCTTTCTTT
>14|NA|TRBJ2-7|TRBV27|TRBD2
CASSRKRGTYEQYF
TGTGCCAGCAGTCGAAAGCGGGGGACCTACGAGCAGTACTTC
>13|few|TRBJ1-5|TRBV24-1|NA
CATAGEGNQPQHF
TGTGCCACCGCGGGGGAGGGCAATCAGCCCCAGCATTTT
>16|NA|TRBJ2-2|TRBV7-3|TRBD2
CASSLIGLAGDAELFF
TGTGCCAGCAGCTTAATTGGGCTAGCGGGAGACGCGGAGCTGTTTTTT
>14|NA|TRBJ1-2|TRBV20-1|TRBD1
CSASEGARNYGYTF
TGCAGTGCTAGTGAGGGGGCGCGGAACTATGGCTACACCTTC
>16|NA|TRBJ2-2|TRBV19|NA
CASSTYSYHLGGELFF
TGTGCCAGTAGTACATATAGTTATCACCTAGGCGGGGAGCTGTTTTTT
>16|NA|TRBJ1-1|TRBV3-1/TRBV3-2|NA
CASSQAGGKLNTEAFF
TGTGCCAGCAGCCAAGCTGGCGGGAAATTGAACACTGAAGCTTTCTTT
>15|once|TRBJ2-6|TRBV7-9|NA
CASSLWQPPANVLTF
TGTGCCAGCAGCTTGTGGCAACCTCCGGCCAACGTCCTGACTTTC
>15|NA|TRBJ1-2|TRBV27|NA
CASSRTVGHLGGYTF
TGTGCCAGCAGTCGTACCGTGGGACATTTGGGTGGCTACACCTTC
>15|few|TRBJ2-2|TRBV5-8|TRBD1
CASSSGGRGTGELFF
TGTGCCAGCAGCTCAGGGGGCAGGGGCACCGGGGAGCTGTTTTTT
>14|NA|TRBJ2-1|TRBV28|TRBD2
CASLISGEYNEQFF
TGTGCCAGCCTTATTAGCGGGGAATACAATGAGCAGTTCTTC
>15|NA|TRBJ1-6|TRBV7-2|TRBD1
CASSPGGTYNSPLHF
TGTGCCAGCAGCCCAGGGGGGACCTATAATTCACCCCTCCACTTT
>14|NA|TRBJ1-5|TRBV19|TRBD1
CATQGQGLNQPQHF
TGTGCCACACAGGGACAGGGGCTCAATCAGCCCCAGCATTTT
>11|NA|TRBJ2-7|TRBV6-6|NA
CASSERYEQYF
TGTGCCAGCAGTGAGCGTTACGAGCAGTACTTC
>15|NA|TRBJ2-1|TRBV3-1/TRBV3-2|TRBD2
CASSQASGGANEQFF
TGTGCCAGCAGCCAAGCTAGCGGGGGGGCAAATGAGCAGTTCTTC
>12|NA|TRBJ1-1|TRBV6-1|NA
CASSERRTEAFF
TGTGCCAGCAGTGAGCGGAGGACTGAAGCTTTCTTT
>15|NA|TRBJ2-3|TRBV6-2/TRBV6-3|NA
CASSRQGLGGDTQYF
TGTGCCAGCAGCCGCCAGGGACTTGGGGGAGATACGCAGTATTTT
>14|NA|TRBJ1-3|TRBV6-6|TRBD1
CASSGTGSGNTIYF
TGTGCCAGCAGCGGGACAGGGTCTGGAAACACCATATATTTT
>11|NA|TRBJ2-7|TRBV6-5|NA
CASSQSYEQYF
TGTGCCAGCAGCCAATCCTACGAGCAGTACTTC
>13|NA|TRBJ2-5|TRBV5-1|NA
CASGRTNQETQYF
TGCGCCAGCGGACGGACTAACCAAGAGACCCAGTACTTC
>19|NA|TRBJ2-2|TRBV3-1/TRBV3-2|TRBD2
CASSHWTSGRDANTGELFF
TGTGCCAGCAGCCATTGGACTAGCGGGAGGGATGCGAACACCGGGGAGCTGTTTTTT
>14|NA|TRBJ1-5|TRBV7-2|NA
CASSTTVSNQPQHF
TGTGCCAGCAGCACGACAGTTAGCAATCAGCCCCAGCATTTT
>13|NA|TRBJ1-1|TRBV29-1|NA
CSARPQGNTEAFF
TGCAGCGCTCGGCCACAGGGTAACACTGAAGCTTTCTTT
>13|NA|TRBJ1-2|TRBV19|NA
CASSIAVNYGYTF
TGTGCCAGTAGTATAGCAGTGAACTATGGCTACACCTTC
>16|few|TRBJ1-5|TRBV18|NA
CASSPKGGGDGSPQHF
TGTGCCAGCTCACCAAAGGGGGGGGGCGACGGCTCGCCCCAGCATTTT
>12|NA|TRBJ2-5|TRBV12-3/TRBV12-4|NA
CASSSDRETQYF
TGTGCCAGCAGTTCCGACAGAGAGACCCAGTACTTC
>14|NA|TRBJ2-1|TRBV4-2|NA
CASSLLGTSNEQFF
TGTGCCAGCAGCCTACTCGGGACTTCCAATGAGCAGTTCTTC
>15|NA|TRBJ1-2|TRBV11-2|NA
CASSLDRAGNYGYTF
TGTGCCAGCAGCTTAGACCGCGCGGGTAACTATGGCTACACCTTC